This T cell receptor (beta chain) was identified in a study of control samples from healthy donors and cancer patients. The CDR3 is made up of 13 amino acids. The germline V and J ends were trimmed by 4 bases and 4 bases, with 10 bases remaining between them. CDR1 and CDR2 (germline): ENHRY, SYGVKD. The data were produced by immunoSEQ multiplex PCR, yet TCRdb's version contains in-frame clones alone and is incomplete. The sample lists 50,000 to 65,000 clones, 75% to 95% occurring once. The material sequenced was PBMCs. This TCR was sampled from a woman between 50 and 59 years old with colorectal cancer. This chain connects TRBV10-3 to TRBJ1-2; D gene uncertain. For the CDR3, the DNA is TGTGCCATCAGTGTTGACGCCGGCTATGGCTACACCTTC. Protein: CAISVDAGYGYTF.